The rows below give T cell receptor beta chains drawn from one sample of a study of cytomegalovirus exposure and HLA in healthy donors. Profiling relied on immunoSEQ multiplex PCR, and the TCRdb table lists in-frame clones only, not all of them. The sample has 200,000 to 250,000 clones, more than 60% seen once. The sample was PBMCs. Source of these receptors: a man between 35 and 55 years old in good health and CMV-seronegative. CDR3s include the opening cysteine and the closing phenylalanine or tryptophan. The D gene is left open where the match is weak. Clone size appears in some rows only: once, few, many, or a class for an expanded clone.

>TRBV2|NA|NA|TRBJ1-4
CASSDHLTRREKLFF
TGTGCCAGCAGTGATCATTTAACCCGGCGGGAAAAACTGTTTTTT
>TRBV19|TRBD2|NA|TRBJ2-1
CARIPGLAGEQFF
TGTGCCAGAATACCGGGACTAGCGGGGGAGCAGTTCTTC
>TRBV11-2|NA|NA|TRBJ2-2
CASIPTSGANTGELFF
TGTGCCAGCATCCCAACAAGCGGTGCGAACACCGGGGAGCTGTTTTTT
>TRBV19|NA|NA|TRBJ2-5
CASSIAYGRGETQYF
TGTGCCAGTAGTATAGCTTACGGGAGAGGAGAGACCCAGTACTTC
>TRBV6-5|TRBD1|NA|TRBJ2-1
CASSSPGQGALNEQFF
TGTGCCAGCAGTTCTCCGGGACAGGGGGCGCTGAATGAGCAGTTCTTC
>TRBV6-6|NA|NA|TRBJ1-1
CASSYSSRRAGEAFF
TGTGCCAGCAGTTACTCGTCGAGGCGGGCGGGTGAAGCTTTCTTT
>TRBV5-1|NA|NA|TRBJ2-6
CASSLVRDSGANVLTF
TGCGCCAGCAGCTTGGTACGAGACTCTGGGGCCAACGTCCTGACTTTC
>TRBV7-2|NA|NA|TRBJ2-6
CASSLRVTGANVLTF
TGTGCCAGCAGCTTGAGGGTAACTGGGGCCAACGTCCTGACTTTC
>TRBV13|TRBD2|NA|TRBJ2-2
CASSPGLAGTGELFF
TGTGCCAGCAGCCCGGGACTAGCGGGCACCGGGGAGCTGTTTTTT
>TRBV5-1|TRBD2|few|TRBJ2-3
CASSLGAGGTDTQYF
TGCGCCAGCAGCCTAGGGGCGGGAGGAACAGATACGCAGTATTTT
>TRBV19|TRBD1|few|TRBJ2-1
CASLDRVGNEQFF
TGTGCCAGTCTAGACAGGGTAGGCAATGAGCAGTTCTTC
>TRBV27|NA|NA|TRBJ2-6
CASSRRLGLLHSSGANVLTF
TGTGCCAGCAGTCGCCGACTGGGGCTGCTCCATAGCTCTGGGGCCAACGTCCTGACTTTC
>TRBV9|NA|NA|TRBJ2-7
CASGPGVSYEQYF
TGTGCCAGCGGGCCAGGGGTATCCTACGAGCAGTACTTC
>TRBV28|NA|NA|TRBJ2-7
CASRPGQPYEQYF
TGTGCCAGCAGACCCGGACAGCCCTACGAGCAGTACTTC
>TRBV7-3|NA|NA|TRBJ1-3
CASSLMAGPGNTIYF
TGTGCCAGCAGCTTAATGGCAGGGCCTGGAAACACCATATATTTT
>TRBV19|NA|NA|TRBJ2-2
CASGGGPGTGELFF
TGTGCCAGTGGAGGGGGCCCGGGCACCGGGGAGCTGTTTTTT
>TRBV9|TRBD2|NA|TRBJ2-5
CASSVASSGADTRDVQYF
TGTGCCAGCAGCGTAGCTTCTAGCGGGGCCGATACGAGAGATGTCCAGTACTTC
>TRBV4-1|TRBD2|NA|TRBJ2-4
CASSQDLAGALGLAKNIQYF
TGCGCCAGCAGCCAAGATCTAGCGGGGGCACTAGGGCTAGCCAAAAACATTCAGTACTTC
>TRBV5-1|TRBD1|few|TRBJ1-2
CASSFEGQGNGYTF
TGCGCCAGCAGCTTTGAGGGACAGGGGAATGGCTACACCTTC
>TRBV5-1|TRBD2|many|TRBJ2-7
CASSLGAGGTYEQYF
TGCGCCAGCAGCTTGGGGGCGGGAGGGACCTACGAGCAGTACTTC
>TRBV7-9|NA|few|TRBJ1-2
CASSLDSGQSYTF
TGTGCCAGCAGCTTAGACTCAGGGCAAAGCTACACCTTC
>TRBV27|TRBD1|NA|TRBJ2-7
CASSAGTGTYEQYF
TGTGCCAGTTCAGCCGGGACAGGGACCTACGAGCAGTACTTC
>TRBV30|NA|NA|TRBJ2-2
CAWTTGPGELFF
TGTGCCTGGACCACAGGCCCCGGGGAGCTGTTTTTT
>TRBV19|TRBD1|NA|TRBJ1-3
CASSIPGQGNGNTIYF
TGTGCCAGTAGTATACCGGGACAGGGTAATGGAAACACCATATATTTT
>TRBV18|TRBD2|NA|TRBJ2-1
CASSPPSRAGPYNEQFF
TGTGCCAGCTCACCCCCGTCACGAGCGGGACCGTACAATGAGCAGTTCTTC
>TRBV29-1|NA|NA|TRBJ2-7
CSVATGSSYEQYF
TGCAGCGTCGCAACAGGGAGCTCCTACGAGCAGTACTTC
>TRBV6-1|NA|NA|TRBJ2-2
CASSDSFGRELFF
TGTGCCAGCAGTGATTCGTTCGGGAGGGAGCTGTTTTTT
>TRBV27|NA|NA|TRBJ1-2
CASSPLGVNYGYTF
TGTGCCAGCAGTCCGCTAGGGGTTAACTATGGCTACACCTTC